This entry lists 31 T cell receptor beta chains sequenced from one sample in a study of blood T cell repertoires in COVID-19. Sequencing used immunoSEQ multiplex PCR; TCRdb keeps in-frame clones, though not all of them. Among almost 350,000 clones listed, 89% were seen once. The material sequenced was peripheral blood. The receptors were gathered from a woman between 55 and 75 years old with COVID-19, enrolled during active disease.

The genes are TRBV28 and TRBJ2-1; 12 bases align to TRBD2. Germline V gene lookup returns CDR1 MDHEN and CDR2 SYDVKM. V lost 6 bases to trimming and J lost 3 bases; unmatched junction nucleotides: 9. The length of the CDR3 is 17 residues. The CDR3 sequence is CASSESLAGGNYNEQFF. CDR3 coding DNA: TGTGCCAGCAGCGAGTCACTAGCGGGGGGAAACTACAATGAGCAGTTCTTC.

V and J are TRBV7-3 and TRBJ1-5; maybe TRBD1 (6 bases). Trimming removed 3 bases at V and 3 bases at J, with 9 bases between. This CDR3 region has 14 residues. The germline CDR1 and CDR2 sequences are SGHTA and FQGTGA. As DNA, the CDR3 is TGTGCCAGCAGCTTTACAGGGCCCAATCAGCCCCAGCATTTT. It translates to CASSFTGPNQPQHF. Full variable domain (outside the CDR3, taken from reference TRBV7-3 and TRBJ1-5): GAGVSQTPSNKVTEKGKYVELRCDPISGHTALYWYRQSLGQGPEFLIYFQGTGAADDSGLPNDRFFAVRPEGSVSTLKIQRTERGDSAVYLCASSFTGPNQPQHFGDGTRLSIL.

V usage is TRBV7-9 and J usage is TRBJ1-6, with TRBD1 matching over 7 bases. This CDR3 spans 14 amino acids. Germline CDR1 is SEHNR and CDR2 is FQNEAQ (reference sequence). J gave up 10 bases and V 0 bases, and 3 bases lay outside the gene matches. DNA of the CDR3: TGTGCCAGCAGCTTAGCACAGGGGAGCTCACCCCTCCACTTT. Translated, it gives CASSLAQGSSPLHF.

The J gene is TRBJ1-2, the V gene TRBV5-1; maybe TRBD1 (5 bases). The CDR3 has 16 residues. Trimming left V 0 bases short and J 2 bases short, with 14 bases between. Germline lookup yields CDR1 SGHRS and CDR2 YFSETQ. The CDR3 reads CASSLGPIDSNYGYTF. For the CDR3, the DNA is TGCGCCAGCAGCTTGGGACCGATTGACAGCAACTATGGCTACACCTTC.

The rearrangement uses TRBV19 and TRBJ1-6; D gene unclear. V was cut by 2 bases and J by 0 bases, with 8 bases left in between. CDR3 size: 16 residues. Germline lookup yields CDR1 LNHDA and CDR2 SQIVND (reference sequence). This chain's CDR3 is CASSISHSSYNSPLHF. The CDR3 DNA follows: TGTGCCAGTAGTATATCCCACAGCTCCTATAATTCACCCCTCCACTTT. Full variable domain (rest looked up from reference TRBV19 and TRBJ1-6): DGGITQSPKYLFRKEGQNVTLSCEQNLNHDAMYWYRQDPGQGLRLIYYSQIVNDFQKGDIAEGYSVSREKKESFPLTVTSAQKNPTAFYLCASSISHSSYNSPLHFGNGTRLTVT.

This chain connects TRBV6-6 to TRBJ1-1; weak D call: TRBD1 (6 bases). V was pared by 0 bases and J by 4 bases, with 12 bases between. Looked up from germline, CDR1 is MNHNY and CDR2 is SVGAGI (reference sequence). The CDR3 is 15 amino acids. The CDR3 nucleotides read TGTGCCAGCAGTTACTCCGAACAGGGAATCACTGAAGCTTTCTTT. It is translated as CASSYSEQGITEAFF.

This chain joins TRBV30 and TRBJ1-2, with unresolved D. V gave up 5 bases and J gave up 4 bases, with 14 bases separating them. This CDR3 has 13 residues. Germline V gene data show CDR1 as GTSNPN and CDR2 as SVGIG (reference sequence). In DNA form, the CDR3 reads TGTGCCTGGGACGGCGAGACAATCTATGGCTACACCTTC. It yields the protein CAWDGETIYGYTF.

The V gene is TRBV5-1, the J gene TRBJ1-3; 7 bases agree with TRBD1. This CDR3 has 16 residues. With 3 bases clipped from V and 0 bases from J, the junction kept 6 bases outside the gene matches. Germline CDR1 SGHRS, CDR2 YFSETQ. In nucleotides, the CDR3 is TGCGCCAGCAGCTCCGGGACAGAGTTCTCTGGAAACACCATATATTTT. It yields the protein CASSSGTEFSGNTIYF.

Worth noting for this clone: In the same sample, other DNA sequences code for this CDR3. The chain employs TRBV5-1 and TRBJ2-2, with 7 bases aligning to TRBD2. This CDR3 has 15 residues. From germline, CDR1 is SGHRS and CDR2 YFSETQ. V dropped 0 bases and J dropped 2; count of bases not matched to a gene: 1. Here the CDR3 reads CASSLAGGNTGELFF. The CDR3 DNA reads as TGCGCCAGCAGCTTGGCGGGGGGAAACACCGGGGAGCTGTTTTTT.

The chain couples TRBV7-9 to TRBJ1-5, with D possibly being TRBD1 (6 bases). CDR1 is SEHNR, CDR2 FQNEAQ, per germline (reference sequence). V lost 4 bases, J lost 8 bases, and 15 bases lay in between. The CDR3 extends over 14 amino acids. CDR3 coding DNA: TGTGCCAGCAGCTCCCAACAGGGATTGGAGCCCCAGCATTTT. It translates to CASSSQQGLEPQHF.

CDR3 amino acids: CASSSDRGSTEAFF. For the CDR3, the DNA is TGTGCCAGCAGCTCGGACAGGGGGAGCACTGAAGCTTTCTTT. This chain links TRBV7-3 with TRBJ1-1, with TRBD1 identical over 10 bases. Trimming cost V 4 bases and J 4 bases; bases outside gene matches: 3. CDR1 is SGHTA, CDR2 FQGTGA, per germline. The CDR3 runs 14 residues.

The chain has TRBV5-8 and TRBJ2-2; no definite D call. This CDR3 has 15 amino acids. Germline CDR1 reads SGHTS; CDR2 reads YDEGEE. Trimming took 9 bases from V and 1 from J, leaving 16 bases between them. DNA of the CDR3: TGTGCCATCAAGCCCCTGACACAGAACACCGGGGAGCTGTTTTTT. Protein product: CAIKPLTQNTGELFF.

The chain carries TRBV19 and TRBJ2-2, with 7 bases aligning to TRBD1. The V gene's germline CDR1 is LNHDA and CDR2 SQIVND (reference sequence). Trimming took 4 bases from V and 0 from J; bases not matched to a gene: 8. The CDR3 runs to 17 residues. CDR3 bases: TGTGCCAGTAGTAGGGACCGACAGGGCCCGAACACCGGGGAGCTGTTTTTT. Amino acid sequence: CASSRDRQGPNTGELFF.

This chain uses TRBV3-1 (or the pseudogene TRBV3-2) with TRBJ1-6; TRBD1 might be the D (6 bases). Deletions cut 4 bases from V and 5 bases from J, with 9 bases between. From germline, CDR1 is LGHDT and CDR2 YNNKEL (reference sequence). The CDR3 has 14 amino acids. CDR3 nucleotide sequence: TGTGCCAGCAGCCGGACAGCGAATAATTCACCCCTCCACTTT. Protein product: CASSRTANNSPLHF.

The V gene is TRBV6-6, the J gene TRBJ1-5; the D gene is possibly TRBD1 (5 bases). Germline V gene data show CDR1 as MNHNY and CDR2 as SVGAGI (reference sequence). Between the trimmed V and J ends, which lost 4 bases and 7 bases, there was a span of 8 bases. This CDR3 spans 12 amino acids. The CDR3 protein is CASSLDTQPQHF. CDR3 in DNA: TGTGCCAGCAGTTTGGACACCCAGCCCCAGCATTTT.

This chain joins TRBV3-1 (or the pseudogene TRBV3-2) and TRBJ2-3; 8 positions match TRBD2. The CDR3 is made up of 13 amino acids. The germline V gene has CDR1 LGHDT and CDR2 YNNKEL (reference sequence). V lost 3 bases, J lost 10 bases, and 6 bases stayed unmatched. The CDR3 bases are TGTGCCAGCAGCCATCACACGGGGGGGCCGCAGTATTTT. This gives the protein CASSHHTGGPQYF.

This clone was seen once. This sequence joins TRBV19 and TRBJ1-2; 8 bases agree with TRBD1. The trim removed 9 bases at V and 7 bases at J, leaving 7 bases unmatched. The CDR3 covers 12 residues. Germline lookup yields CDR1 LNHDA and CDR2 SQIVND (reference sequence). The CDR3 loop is CASTRTGFGYTF. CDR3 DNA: TGTGCCAGCACCCGGACAGGGTTTGGCTACACCTTC.

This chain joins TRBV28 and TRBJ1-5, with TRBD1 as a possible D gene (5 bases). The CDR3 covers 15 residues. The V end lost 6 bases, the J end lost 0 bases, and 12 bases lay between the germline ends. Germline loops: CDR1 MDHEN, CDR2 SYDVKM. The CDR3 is CASRRDSSSNQPQHF. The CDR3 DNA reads TGTGCCAGCAGACGCGACAGCTCTAGCAATCAGCCCCAGCATTTT.

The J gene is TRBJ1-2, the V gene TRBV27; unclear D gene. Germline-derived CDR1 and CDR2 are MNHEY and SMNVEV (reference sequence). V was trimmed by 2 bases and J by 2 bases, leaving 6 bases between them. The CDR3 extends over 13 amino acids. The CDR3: CASSLQNNYGYTF. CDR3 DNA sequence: TGTGCCAGCAGTTTACAGAACAACTATGGCTACACCTTC.

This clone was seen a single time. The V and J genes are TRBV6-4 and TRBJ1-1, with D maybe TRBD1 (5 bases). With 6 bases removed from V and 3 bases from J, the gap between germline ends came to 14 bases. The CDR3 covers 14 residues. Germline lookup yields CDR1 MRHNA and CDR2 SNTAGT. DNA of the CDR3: TGTGCCAGCAGGGGGGGGGACCTGGACACTGAAGCTTTCTTT. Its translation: CASRGGDLDTEAFF.

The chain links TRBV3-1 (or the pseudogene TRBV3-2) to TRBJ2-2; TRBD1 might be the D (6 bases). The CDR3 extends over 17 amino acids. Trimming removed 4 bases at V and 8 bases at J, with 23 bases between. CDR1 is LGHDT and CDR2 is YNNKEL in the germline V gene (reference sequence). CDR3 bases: TGTGCCAGCAGCCGCGACTTGGGGACACGTACTCCAGGGGAGCTGTTTTTT. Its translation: CASSRDLGTRTPGELFF.

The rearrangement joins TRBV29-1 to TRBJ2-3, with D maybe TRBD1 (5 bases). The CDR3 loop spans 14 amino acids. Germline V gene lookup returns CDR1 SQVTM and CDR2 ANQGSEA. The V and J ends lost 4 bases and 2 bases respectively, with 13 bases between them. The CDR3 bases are TGCAGCGTTGTTGGACACCGTTCCACAGATACGCAGTATTTT. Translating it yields CSVVGHRSTDTQYF.

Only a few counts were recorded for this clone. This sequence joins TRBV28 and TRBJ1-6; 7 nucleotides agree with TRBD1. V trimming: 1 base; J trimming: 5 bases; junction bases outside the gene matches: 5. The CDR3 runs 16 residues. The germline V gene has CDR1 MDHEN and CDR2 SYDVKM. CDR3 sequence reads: CASSLFRQGNNSPLHF. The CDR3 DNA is TGTGCCAGCAGTTTATTTCGACAGGGCAATAATTCACCCCTCCACTTT.

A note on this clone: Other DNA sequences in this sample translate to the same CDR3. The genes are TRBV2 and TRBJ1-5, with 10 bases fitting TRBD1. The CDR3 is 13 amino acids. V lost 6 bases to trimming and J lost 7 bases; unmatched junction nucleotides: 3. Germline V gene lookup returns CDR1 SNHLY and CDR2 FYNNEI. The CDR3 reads CASRGTGEQPQHF. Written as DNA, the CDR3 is TGTGCCAGCAGGGGGACAGGGGAGCAGCCCCAGCATTTT.

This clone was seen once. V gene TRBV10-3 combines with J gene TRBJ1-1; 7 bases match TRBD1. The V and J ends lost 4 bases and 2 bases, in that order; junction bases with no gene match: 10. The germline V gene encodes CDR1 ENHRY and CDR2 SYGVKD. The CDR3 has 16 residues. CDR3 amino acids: CAISGGQGETNTEAFF. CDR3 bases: TGTGCCATCAGTGGGGGGCAGGGGGAGACTAACACTGAAGCTTTCTTT.

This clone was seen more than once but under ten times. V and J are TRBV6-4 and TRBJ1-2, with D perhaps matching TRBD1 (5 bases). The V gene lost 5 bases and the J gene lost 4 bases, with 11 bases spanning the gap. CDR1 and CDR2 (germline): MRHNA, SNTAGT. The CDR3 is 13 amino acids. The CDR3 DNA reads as TGTGCCAGCAGTCATGACAGTACCTATGGCTACACCTTC. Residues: CASSHDSTYGYTF.

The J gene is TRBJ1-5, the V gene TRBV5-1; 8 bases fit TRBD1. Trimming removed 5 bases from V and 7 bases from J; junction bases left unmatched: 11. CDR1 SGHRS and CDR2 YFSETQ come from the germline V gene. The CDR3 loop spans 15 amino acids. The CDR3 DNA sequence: TGCGCCAGCAGAATTGGACAGGGTGAAGGACAGCCCCAGCATTTT. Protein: CASRIGQGEGQPQHF.

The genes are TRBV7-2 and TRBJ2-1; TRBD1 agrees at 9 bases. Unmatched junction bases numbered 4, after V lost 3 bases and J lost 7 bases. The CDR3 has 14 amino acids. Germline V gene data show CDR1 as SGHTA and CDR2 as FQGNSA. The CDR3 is CASSLDRGRNEQFF. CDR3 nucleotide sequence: TGTGCCAGCAGCTTGGACAGGGGAAGGAATGAGCAGTTCTTC.

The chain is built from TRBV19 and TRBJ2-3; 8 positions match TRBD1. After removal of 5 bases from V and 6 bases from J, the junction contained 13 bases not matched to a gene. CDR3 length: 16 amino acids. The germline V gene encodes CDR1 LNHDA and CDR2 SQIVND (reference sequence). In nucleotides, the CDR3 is TGTGCCAGTAGTCTCAGGACAGGGTCGGGCGTGGATACGCAGTATTTT. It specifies CASSLRTGSGVDTQYF. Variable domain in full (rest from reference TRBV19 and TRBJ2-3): DGGITQSPKYLFRKEGQNVTLSCEQNLNHDAMYWYRQDPGQGLRLIYYSQIVNDFQKGDIAEGYSVSREKKESFPLTVTSAQKNPTAFYLCASSLRTGSGVDTQYFGPGTRLTVL.

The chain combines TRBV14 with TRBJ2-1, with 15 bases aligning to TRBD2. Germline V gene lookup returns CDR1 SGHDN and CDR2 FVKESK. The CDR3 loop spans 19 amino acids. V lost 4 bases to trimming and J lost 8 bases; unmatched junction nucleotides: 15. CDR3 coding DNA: TGTGCCAGCAGCCGTTCTCGGAGGACTAGCGGGGGGGCCCTCGATGAGCAGTTCTTC. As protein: CASSRSRRTSGGALDEQFF.

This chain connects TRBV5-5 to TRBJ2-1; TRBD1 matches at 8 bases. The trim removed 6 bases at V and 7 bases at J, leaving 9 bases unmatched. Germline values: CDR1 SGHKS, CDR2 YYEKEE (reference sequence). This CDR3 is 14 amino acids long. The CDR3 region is CASTQQGATNEQFF. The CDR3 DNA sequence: TGTGCCAGCACTCAGCAGGGGGCAACTAATGAGCAGTTCTTC.